The 10 T cell receptor beta chains below come from one sample, sequenced in a study of human T cells and chemical hapten exposure. One entry per CDR3 protein, called by TCRdb with MiXCR from the RACE reads. Of 95,000 to 130,000 distinct CDR3 sequences in the sample, about 12% were seen once. The time point denotes: patch test 1, 2 weeks after DPC sensitization. Treatment noted: therapeutic diphenylcyclopropenone sensitization with weekly scalp DPC. The input for sequencing was whole blood, taken in connection with sensitization to the hapten diphenylcyclopropenone (DPC). These receptors all stem from a woman aged 45 to 65 with alopecia areata. Some clones in this sample may be carry-over from other donors' samples.

This clonotype was counted ten times or more. This chain connects TRBV18 to TRBJ2-7, with a tentative D call TRBD2 (6 bases). The CDR3 runs 14 residues. Germline values: CDR1 KGHSH, CDR2 LQKENI. The ends were cut back, 6 bases at V and 2 bases at J, with 14 bases in the middle. CDR3 protein: CASSERGEAYEQYF. The CDR3 DNA follows: TGTGCCAGCTCCGAGCGAGGGGAGGCCTACGAGCAGTACTTC.

In this sample, this clonotype turned up many times. The chain combines TRBV2 with TRBJ1-3, with a possible D match to TRBD1 (5 bases). This CDR3 spans 16 amino acids. Germline CDR1 is SNHLY and CDR2 is FYNNEI. Trimming stripped 1 base from V and 0 bases from J, with 10 bases between. The CDR3 region has the DNA TGTGCCAGCAGTGAAGTCCTGGGACCCTCTGGAAACACCATATATTTT. Its translation: CASSEVLGPSGNTIYF.

V usage is TRBV20-1 and J usage is TRBJ2-7; D may be TRBD1 or TRBD2 (5 bases each). Trimming cost V 5 bases and J 2 bases, with 16 bases left between them. The CDR3 is 14 residues long. CDR1 is DFQATT, CDR2 SNEGSKA, per germline (reference sequence). The chain's CDR3 is CSAGAGTAPYEQYF. CDR3 DNA: TGCAGTGCTGGGGCCGGGACCGCTCCCTACGAGCAGTACTTC.

In its sample, this clonotype was seen many times. The V and J genes are TRBV18 and TRBJ1-5; no clear D gene. The CDR3 is 13 amino acids. The V gene's germline CDR1 is KGHSH and CDR2 LQKENI. Deletions cut 4 bases from V and 7 bases from J, with 11 bases between. The CDR3 DNA follows: TGTGCCAGCTCACTGGGAATGGAGCAGCCCCAGCATTTT. It translates to CASSLGMEQPQHF. Complete variable domain (other parts from reference TRBV18 and TRBJ1-5): NAGVMQNPRHLVRRRGQEARLRCSPMKGHSHVYWYRQLPEEGLKFMVYLQKENIIDESGMPKERFSAEFPKEGPSILRIQQVVRGDSAAYFCASSLGMEQPQHFGDGTRLSIL.

The chain is built from TRBV7-8 and TRBJ2-7, with 12 bases fitting TRBD2. Trimming removed 1 base from V and 5 bases from J; junction bases left unmatched: 3. The CDR3 spans 15 residues. From germline, CDR1 is SGHVS and CDR2 FQNEAQ. DNA for the CDR3: TGTGCCAGCAGCTTAGGGACTAGCGGGAATCACGAGCAGTACTTC. It yields the protein CASSLGTSGNHEQYF.

In its sample, this clonotype was seen a few times. The chain couples TRBV7-2 to TRBJ2-3; D remains ambiguous. The CDR3 totals 11 residues. V was clipped by 5 bases and J by 8 bases, with 8 bases between them. From germline, CDR1 is SGHTA and CDR2 FQGNSA. Written as DNA, the CDR3 is TGTGCCAGCAGCCCCTCTGGTACGCAGTATTTT. It specifies CASSPSGTQYF. Complete variable domain (other parts from reference TRBV7-2 and TRBJ2-3): GAGVSQSPSNKVTEKGKDVELRCDPISGHTALYWYRQSLGQGLEFLIYFQGNSAPDKSGLPSDRFSAERTGGSVSTLTIQRTQQEDSAVYLCASSPSGTQYFGPGTRLTVL.

The sample holds a few counts of this clonotype. This chain connects TRBV20-1 to TRBJ1-6, with 7 nucleotides matching TRBD1. CDR3 size: 13 residues. The V segment lost 4 bases and the J segment 7 bases; nucleotides outside the gene matches: 4. Germline V gene sequence: CDR1 DFQATT, CDR2 SNEGSKA (reference sequence). The CDR3 sequence is CSAIRDRNSPLHF. The CDR3, as DNA: TGCAGTGCTATCCGGGACAGAAATTCACCCCTCCACTTT.

This clonotype came up a few times. The rearrangement links TRBV18 to TRBJ2-6; unclear D gene. There are 15 residues in the CDR3. Germline V CDR1 and CDR2: KGHSH, LQKENI. The ends were cut back, 2 bases at V and 0 bases at J, with 5 bases in the middle. CDR3 sequence reads: CASSPGHSGANVLTF. As DNA, the CDR3 is TGTGCCAGCTCACCAGGGCACTCTGGGGCCAACGTCCTGACTTTC.

This clonotype was seen many times. Here the CDR3 DNA reads TGTGCCAGTAGTAGGTCCACCGGGGAGCTGTTTTTT. It specifies CASSRSTGELFF. The chain recombines TRBV19 with TRBJ2-2, with D uncertain. This CDR3 has 12 amino acids. V lost 4 bases and J lost 4, with 4 bases in between. Germline V lookup: CDR1 LNHDA, CDR2 SQIVND (reference sequence).

The V and J genes are TRBV7-9 and TRBJ2-2, with 14 positions matching TRBD2. Germline CDR1 SEHNR, CDR2 FQNEAQ (reference sequence). There are 16 residues in the CDR3. V lost 3 bases, J lost 6 bases, and 3 bases stayed unmatched. CDR3 region: CASSLTSGRAAGELFF. The CDR3 bases are TGTGCCAGCAGCTTGACTAGCGGGAGGGCCGCCGGGGAGCTGTTTTTT. The variable domain in full, with the rest retrieved from reference TRBV7-9 and TRBJ2-2, is DTGVSQNPRHKITKRGQNVTFRCDPISEHNRLYWYRQTLGQGPEFLTYFQNEAQLEKSRLLSDRFSAERPKGSFSTLEIQRTEQGDSAMYLCASSLTSGRAAGELFFGEGSRLTVL.